The rows below give T cell receptor beta chains drawn from one sample of a study of shared clonotypes between healthy human individuals. Clones were sequenced by immunoSEQ multiplex PCR, and TCRdb holds only the in-frame ones, with some missing. The data hold 2.3 million or so clones, with more than 85% observed a single time. The source material was naive CD4+ T cells from PBMCs. The receptors here all came from a man between 18 and 35 years old in good health. Some clones in this sample may be carry-over from other donors' samples. Each CDR3 is given with its conserved first and last residue. The D gene is left open where the match is weak. Expanded clones get a size class; other rows say once, few or many, or leave the size out.

D gene: TRBD1; J gene: TRBJ2-7; clone size: -; V gene: TRBV6-5; CDR3 protein: CASSYSTGRVSYEQYF; CDR3 DNA: TGTGCCAGCAGTTACTCGACAGGGCGCGTCTCCTACGAGCAGTACTTC
D gene: -; J gene: TRBJ1-6; clone size: -; V gene: TRBV2; CDR3 protein: CASKGARDSPLHF; CDR3 DNA: TGTGCCAGCAAAGGGGCTCGGGATTCACCCCTCCACTTT
D gene: -; J gene: TRBJ2-3; clone size: -; V gene: TRBV9; CDR3 protein: CASRGTATDTQYF; CDR3 DNA: TGTGCCAGCAGGGGGACGGCCACAGATACGCAGTATTTT
D gene: -; J gene: TRBJ2-5; clone size: -; V gene: TRBV6-6; CDR3 protein: CASSPFAIGGETQYF; CDR3 DNA: TGTGCCAGCAGTCCCTTCGCAATTGGGGGGGAGACCCAGTACTTC
D gene: TRBD2; J gene: TRBJ2-2; clone size: -; V gene: TRBV9; CDR3 protein: CASSVATPSGLTGELFF; CDR3 DNA: TGTGCCAGCAGCGTAGCTACGCCTAGCGGCCTGACCGGGGAGCTGTTTTTT
D gene: -; J gene: TRBJ2-3; clone size: -; V gene: TRBV7-2; CDR3 protein: CASSLSRTDTQYF; CDR3 DNA: TGTGCCAGCAGCTTATCGAGAACAGATACGCAGTATTTT
D gene: -; J gene: TRBJ2-5; clone size: -; V gene: TRBV2; CDR3 protein: CATSSEGWGETQYF; CDR3 DNA: TGTGCCACCTCATCGGAGGGGTGGGGAGAGACCCAGTACTTC
D gene: -; J gene: TRBJ1-2; clone size: -; V gene: TRBV28; CDR3 protein: CASRVTGPYGYTF; CDR3 DNA: TGTGCCAGCAGGGTGACAGGCCCATATGGCTACACCTTC
D gene: TRBD2; J gene: TRBJ2-7; clone size: -; V gene: TRBV30; CDR3 protein: CACLSGKGYEQYF; CDR3 DNA: TGTGCCTGCCTTAGCGGGAAGGGGTACGAGCAGTACTTC
D gene: -; J gene: TRBJ2-7; clone size: -; V gene: TRBV28; CDR3 protein: CASRRAPSYEQYF; CDR3 DNA: TGTGCCAGCAGGAGGGCACCTTCCTACGAGCAGTACTTC
D gene: TRBD1; J gene: TRBJ1-2; clone size: -; V gene: TRBV6-5; CDR3 protein: CASSYTGVGDYGYTF; CDR3 DNA: TGTGCCAGCAGTTACACAGGGGTAGGGGACTATGGCTACACCTTC
D gene: TRBD2; J gene: TRBJ2-3; clone size: -; V gene: TRBV4-1; CDR3 protein: CASSLRTRRETDTQYF; CDR3 DNA: TGCGCCAGCAGCCTCCGGACTAGGCGGGAAACAGATACGCAGTATTTT
D gene: -; J gene: TRBJ2-7; clone size: -; V gene: TRBV29-1; CDR3 protein: CSVTSGTYEQYF; CDR3 DNA: TGCAGCGTTACCAGCGGCACCTACGAGCAGTACTTC
D gene: -; J gene: TRBJ2-2; clone size: -; V gene: TRBV6-4; CDR3 protein: CASSDRGAHTGELFF; CDR3 DNA: TGTGCCAGCAGTGACCGGGGGGCGCATACCGGGGAGCTGTTTTTT
D gene: -; J gene: TRBJ2-1; clone size: -; V gene: TRBV6-5; CDR3 protein: CASSYSSPRLYNEQFF; CDR3 DNA: TGTGCCAGCAGTTATTCCTCGCCCAGACTTTACAATGAGCAGTTCTTC
D gene: -; J gene: TRBJ2-1; clone size: -; V gene: TRBV28; CDR3 protein: CASLGRRASSYNEQFF; CDR3 DNA: TGTGCCAGCTTGGGGCGGCGGGCTAGCTCCTACAATGAGCAGTTCTTC
D gene: -; J gene: TRBJ1-5; clone size: -; V gene: TRBV2; CDR3 protein: CASSGNRYQPQHF; CDR3 DNA: TGTGCCAGCAGTGGGAACAGGTATCAGCCCCAGCATTTT
D gene: -; J gene: TRBJ2-7; clone size: once; V gene: TRBV9; CDR3 protein: CASSVVGQPYEQYF; CDR3 DNA: TGTGCCAGCAGCGTAGTGGGGCAGCCCTACGAGCAGTACTTC
D gene: TRBD1; J gene: TRBJ2-7; clone size: -; V gene: TRBV6-5; CDR3 protein: CASSYSDRGRYEQYF; CDR3 DNA: TGTGCCAGCAGTTATTCAGACAGGGGGCGCTACGAGCAGTACTTC
D gene: -; J gene: TRBJ2-7; clone size: -; V gene: TRBV5-4; CDR3 protein: CASSPTGHGDYEQYF; CDR3 DNA: TGTGCCAGCAGCCCTACGGGACATGGCGACTACGAGCAGTACTTC
D gene: -; J gene: TRBJ2-7; clone size: -; V gene: TRBV6-6; CDR3 protein: CASTPSRGLSYEQYF; CDR3 DNA: TGTGCCAGCACCCCCTCCCGGGGCCTCTCCTACGAGCAGTACTTC
D gene: -; J gene: TRBJ1-1; clone size: -; V gene: TRBV7-3; CDR3 protein: CASSLSTVATEAFF; CDR3 DNA: TGTGCCAGCAGCTTATCTACCGTGGCCACTGAAGCTTTCTTT
D gene: -; J gene: TRBJ2-7; clone size: -; V gene: TRBV5-4; CDR3 protein: CASSLGGYEQYF; CDR3 DNA: TGTGCCAGCAGCTTAGGGGGGTACGAGCAGTACTTC
D gene: -; J gene: TRBJ2-4; clone size: -; V gene: TRBV5-1; CDR3 protein: CASSLKTTTGDIAKNIQYF; CDR3 DNA: TGCGCCAGCAGCTTGAAGACCACGACAGGCGATATAGCCAAAAACATTCAGTACTTC
D gene: -; J gene: TRBJ1-1; clone size: -; V gene: TRBV10-3; CDR3 protein: CATRGGLNTEAFF; CDR3 DNA: TGTGCCACCAGAGGGGGGCTTAACACTGAAGCTTTCTTT
D gene: -; J gene: TRBJ1-2; clone size: -; V gene: TRBV28; CDR3 protein: CASNGYYGYTF; CDR3 DNA: TGTGCCAGCAATGGATATTATGGCTACACCTTC
D gene: -; J gene: TRBJ1-3; clone size: -; V gene: TRBV5-1; CDR3 protein: CASSFKGDTIYF; CDR3 DNA: TGCGCCAGCAGCTTTAAAGGGGACACCATATATTTT
D gene: -; J gene: TRBJ1-3; clone size: few; V gene: TRBV18; CDR3 protein: CASSPEWEAGNTIYF; CDR3 DNA: TGTGCCAGCTCACCCGAGTGGGAGGCTGGAAACACCATATATTTT
D gene: -; J gene: TRBJ2-3; clone size: -; V gene: TRBV9; CDR3 protein: CASSVGGTTDTQYF; CDR3 DNA: TGTGCCAGCAGCGTAGGAGGGACCACAGATACGCAGTATTTT
D gene: -; J gene: TRBJ2-7; clone size: -; V gene: TRBV5-1; CDR3 protein: CASSLVSGFSYEQYF; CDR3 DNA: TGCGCCAGCAGCTTGGTTAGCGGTTTCTCCTACGAGCAGTACTTC
D gene: TRBD2; J gene: TRBJ2-2; clone size: -; V gene: TRBV2; CDR3 protein: CASSATSGSTGELFF; CDR3 DNA: TGTGCCAGCAGTGCTACTAGCGGGAGCACCGGGGAGCTGTTTTTT
D gene: -; J gene: TRBJ2-1; clone size: -; V gene: TRBV7-7; CDR3 protein: CASSPTTGFNEQFF; CDR3 DNA: TGTGCCAGCAGCCCGACAACAGGGTTCAATGAGCAGTTCTTC
D gene: -; J gene: TRBJ1-4; clone size: -; V gene: TRBV5-3; CDR3 protein: CARSLNGGANEKLFF; CDR3 DNA: TGTGCCAGAAGCTTAAACGGTGGGGCTAATGAAAAACTGTTTTTT
D gene: -; J gene: TRBJ1-1; clone size: -; V gene: TRBV4-2; CDR3 protein: CASSQGITGARTEAFF; CDR3 DNA: TGTGCCAGCAGCCAAGGGATTACGGGGGCGCGCACTGAAGCTTTCTTT
D gene: TRBD2; J gene: TRBJ2-1; clone size: -; V gene: TRBV7-9; CDR3 protein: CASSLGTRTSGPYNEQFF; CDR3 DNA: TGTGCCAGCAGCTTAGGAACTAGGACTAGCGGGCCCTACAATGAGCAGTTCTTC
D gene: TRBD2; J gene: TRBJ2-1; clone size: -; V gene: TRBV7-2; CDR3 protein: CASRGSGSSYNEQFF; CDR3 DNA: TGTGCCAGCAGGGGTAGCGGGAGTTCCTACAATGAGCAGTTCTTC
D gene: TRBD1; J gene: TRBJ2-5; clone size: -; V gene: TRBV4-1; CDR3 protein: CASSNRDREGETQYF; CDR3 DNA: TGCGCCAGCAGCAACCGGGACAGGGAGGGAGAGACCCAGTACTTC
D gene: -; J gene: TRBJ1-1; clone size: -; V gene: TRBV12-5; CDR3 protein: CASGLPHTEAFF; CDR3 DNA: TGTGCTAGTGGTTTGCCCCACACTGAAGCTTTCTTT
D gene: -; J gene: TRBJ1-2; clone size: once; V gene: TRBV5-1; CDR3 protein: CASSLELGAPGDRGYTF; CDR3 DNA: TGCGCCAGCAGCTTGGAGCTTGGCGCCCCGGGGGATCGGGGCTACACCTTC
D gene: -; J gene: TRBJ2-5; clone size: -; V gene: TRBV5-4; CDR3 protein: CASSLVAQETQYF; CDR3 DNA: TGTGCCAGCAGCTTGGTTGCTCAAGAGACCCAGTACTTC
D gene: -; J gene: TRBJ2-5; clone size: -; V gene: TRBV2; CDR3 protein: CASSTTLQETQYF; CDR3 DNA: TGTGCCAGCAGTACGACTTTACAAGAGACCCAGTACTTC
D gene: TRBD1; J gene: TRBJ1-1; clone size: -; V gene: TRBV28; CDR3 protein: CASSFGTGGAEAFF; CDR3 DNA: TGTGCCAGCAGTTTTGGGACAGGCGGCGCTGAAGCTTTCTTT
D gene: -; J gene: TRBJ2-1; clone size: -; V gene: TRBV9; CDR3 protein: CASSVGDTYNEQFF; CDR3 DNA: TGTGCCAGCAGCGTAGGAGACACCTACAATGAGCAGTTCTTC
D gene: -; J gene: TRBJ2-5; clone size: -; V gene: TRBV4-2; CDR3 protein: CASQEWGGTQYF; CDR3 DNA: TGTGCCAGCCAAGAGTGGGGAGGGACCCAGTACTTC
D gene: -; J gene: TRBJ2-7; clone size: -; V gene: TRBV7-3; CDR3 protein: CASSLGRGHSYEQYF; CDR3 DNA: TGTGCCAGCAGCTTAGGGAGGGGACATTCCTACGAGCAGTACTTC
D gene: -; J gene: TRBJ1-4; clone size: -; V gene: TRBV7-2; CDR3 protein: CASSLVGEKLFF; CDR3 DNA: TGTGCCAGCAGCTTAGTTGGTGAAAAACTGTTTTTT
D gene: -; J gene: TRBJ2-7; clone size: -; V gene: TRBV30; CDR3 protein: CAWSVQSFSYEQYF; CDR3 DNA: TGTGCCTGGAGTGTACAATCATTTTCCTACGAGCAGTACTTC
D gene: TRBD2; J gene: TRBJ2-7; clone size: -; V gene: TRBV27; CDR3 protein: CASSSSGRGAYEQYF; CDR3 DNA: TGTGCCAGCAGCTCTAGCGGGAGGGGGGCCTACGAGCAGTACTTC
D gene: -; J gene: TRBJ2-7; clone size: -; V gene: TRBV2; CDR3 protein: CASRGGSYEQYF; CDR3 DNA: TGTGCCTCGAGGGGGGGATCCTACGAGCAGTACTTC
D gene: -; J gene: TRBJ2-5; clone size: -; V gene: TRBV6-5; CDR3 protein: CASSYSTTLQETQYF; CDR3 DNA: TGTGCCAGCAGTTACTCAACTACCTTACAAGAGACCCAGTACTTC
D gene: TRBD2; J gene: TRBJ2-2; clone size: -; V gene: TRBV11-2; CDR3 protein: CASSSRPNSGTNTGELFF; CDR3 DNA: TGTGCCAGCAGCTCGAGACCAAATAGCGGGACGAACACCGGGGAGCTGTTTTTT
D gene: TRBD2; J gene: TRBJ2-1; clone size: -; V gene: TRBV9; CDR3 protein: CASSDRTSGSNEQFF; CDR3 DNA: TGTGCCAGCAGCGACAGGACTAGCGGGAGCAATGAGCAGTTCTTC
D gene: TRBD1; J gene: TRBJ1-1; clone size: -; V gene: TRBV5-1; CDR3 protein: CASSVRQGTGPAFF; CDR3 DNA: TGCGCCAGCAGCGTCCGACAGGGTACCGGCCCAGCTTTCTTT
D gene: TRBD1; J gene: TRBJ2-7; clone size: -; V gene: TRBV10-3; CDR3 protein: CAISSPLGQGSYEQYF; CDR3 DNA: TGTGCCATCAGTAGCCCCCTGGGACAGGGCTCCTACGAGCAGTACTTC
D gene: TRBD1; J gene: TRBJ1-1; clone size: -; V gene: TRBV11-3; CDR3 protein: CASSLGTGRNTEAFF; CDR3 DNA: TGTGCCAGCAGCTTAGGGACAGGGCGGAACACTGAAGCTTTCTTT
D gene: -; J gene: TRBJ1-3; clone size: -; V gene: TRBV2; CDR3 protein: CASSDGRTSGNTIYF; CDR3 DNA: TGTGCCAGCAGTGACGGCCGAACCTCTGGAAACACCATATATTTT
D gene: TRBD1; J gene: TRBJ1-5; clone size: -; V gene: TRBV6-4; CDR3 protein: CASSGQGGNNQPQHF; CDR3 DNA: TGTGCCAGCAGTGGACAGGGGGGGAACAATCAGCCCCAGCATTTT
D gene: -; J gene: TRBJ1-1; clone size: -; V gene: TRBV18; CDR3 protein: CASSPLDTGTEAFF; CDR3 DNA: TGTGCCAGCTCACCACTGGATACGGGCACTGAAGCTTTCTTT